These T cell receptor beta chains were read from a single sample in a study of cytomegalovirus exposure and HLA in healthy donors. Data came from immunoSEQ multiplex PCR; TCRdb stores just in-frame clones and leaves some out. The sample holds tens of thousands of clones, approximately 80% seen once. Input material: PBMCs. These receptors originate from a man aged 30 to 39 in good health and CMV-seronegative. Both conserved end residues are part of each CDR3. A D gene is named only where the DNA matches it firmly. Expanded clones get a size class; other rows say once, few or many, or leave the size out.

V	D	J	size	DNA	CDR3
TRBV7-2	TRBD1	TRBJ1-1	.	TGTGCCAGCAGCACCCGACAGGGAAGCACTGAAGCTTTCTTT	CASSTRQGSTEAFF
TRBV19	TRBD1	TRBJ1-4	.	TGTGCCAGTAGTCGTGACAGGGCAACTAATGAAAAACTGTTTTTT	CASSRDRATNEKLFF
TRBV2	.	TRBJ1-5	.	TGTGCCAGCAGTCTCGGACAACGCAATCAGCCCCAGCATTTT	CASSLGQRNQPQHF
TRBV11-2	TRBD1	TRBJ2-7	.	TGTGCCAGCAGCTTAGAGGGACAGGGCACCTACGAGCAGTACTTC	CASSLEGQGTYEQYF
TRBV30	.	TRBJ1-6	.	TGTGCCTGGAGCCCCGGACAGAGCTATAATTCACCCCTCCACTTT	CAWSPGQSYNSPLHF
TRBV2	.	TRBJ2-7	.	TGTGCCAGCAGTCCCTCCTTAGGGGATGCCTACGAGCAGTACTTC	CASSPSLGDAYEQYF
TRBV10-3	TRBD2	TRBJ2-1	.	TGTGCCATCAGTGAGGCGCAGGGACTAGCGGGCCCTTCGGAGCAGTTCTTC	CAISEAQGLAGPSEQFF
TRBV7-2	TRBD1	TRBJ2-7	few	TGTGCCAGCAGCCTGGGACAGGGCCACTACGAGCAGTACTTC	CASSLGQGHYEQYF
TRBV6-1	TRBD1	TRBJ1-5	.	TGTGCCAGCAGTTCGGGACAGGGAAACCAGCCCCAGCATTTT	CASSSGQGNQPQHF
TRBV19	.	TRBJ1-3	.	TGTGCCACCCTAGGGGGTCACAGGGCGGCTGGAAACACCATATATTTT	CATLGGHRAAGNTIYF
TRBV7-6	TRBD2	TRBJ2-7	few	TGTGCCAGCAGCCCAACCCCGGGACTATCGTACGAGCAGTACTTC	CASSPTPGLSYEQYF
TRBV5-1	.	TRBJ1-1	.	TGCGCCAGCAGCGGCAGGGGTATCACTGAAGCTTTCTTT	CASSGRGITEAFF
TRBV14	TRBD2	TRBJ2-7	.	TGTGCCAGCAGCCCCAAGGGACTAGCGGTACCTCTACGCGAGCAGTACTTC	CASSPKGLAVPLREQYF
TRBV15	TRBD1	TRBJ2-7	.	TGTGCCACCAGCCCACGGACAGGGGACTACGAGCAGTACTTC	CATSPRTGDYEQYF
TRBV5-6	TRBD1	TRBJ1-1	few	TGTGCCAGCAGCACCGGGACAGGGCGCATGAACACTGAAGCTTTCTTT	CASSTGTGRMNTEAFF
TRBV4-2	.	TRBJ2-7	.	TGTGCCAGCAGCCCCGCTAGCCTTCACGAAAGCTCCTACGAGCAGTACTTC	CASSPASLHESSYEQYF
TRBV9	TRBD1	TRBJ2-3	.	TGTGCCAGCAGCTCACCGGATGCTGGGGGGACAGGGGGCGCAGGCGATACGCAGTATTTT	CASSSPDAGGTGGAGDTQYF
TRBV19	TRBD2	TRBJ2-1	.	TGTGCCAGTACTAGCGGGCCCTACAATGAGCAGTTCTTC	CASTSGPYNEQFF
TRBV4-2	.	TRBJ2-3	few	TGTGCCAGCAGCCAACAACCCGCGGGCACAGATACGCAGTATTTT	CASSQQPAGTDTQYF
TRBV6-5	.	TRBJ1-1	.	TGTGCCAGCAGTCGGGGGGTCCAATGGGACACTGAAGCTTTCTTT	CASSRGVQWDTEAFF
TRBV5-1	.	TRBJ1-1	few	TGCGCCAGCAGCTTGCGGAGGGTTACTGAAGCTTTCTTT	CASSLRRVTEAFF
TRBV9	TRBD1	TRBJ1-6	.	TGTGCCAGCGGAGGGGACAGGGGTTCACCCCTCCACTTT	CASGGDRGSPLHF
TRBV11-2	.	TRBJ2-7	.	TGTGCCAGCAGTTGGGACACCTCATACGAGCAGTACTTC	CASSWDTSYEQYF
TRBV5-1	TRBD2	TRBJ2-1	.	TGCGCCAGCAGTACTAGCGCCCGCTCCTACAATGAGCAGTTCTTC	CASSTSARSYNEQFF
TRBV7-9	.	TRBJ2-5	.	TGTGCCAGCAGCTTAGTTGCGGGACGGGAGACCCAGTACTTC	CASSLVAGRETQYF
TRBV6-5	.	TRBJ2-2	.	TGTGCCAGCAGAGGGGGGGCGCACGGGGCCGGGGAGCTGTTTTTT	CASRGGAHGAGELFF
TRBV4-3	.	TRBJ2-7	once	TGCGCCAGCAGCCAAGAAGGAGACCCGAGGTACGAGCAGTACTTC	CASSQEGDPRYEQYF
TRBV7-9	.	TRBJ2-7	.	TGTGCCAGCAGCTTCCGAGTATCCTACGAGCAGTACTTC	CASSFRVSYEQYF
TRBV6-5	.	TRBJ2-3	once	TGTGCCAGCAGCCCCCTCCTAGCAGATACGCAGTATTTT	CASSPLLADTQYF
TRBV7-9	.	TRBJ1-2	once	TGTTCCAGCAGCCGCGCTGAAGGAGGCTATGGCTACACCTTC	CSSSRAEGGYGYTF
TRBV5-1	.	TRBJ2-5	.	TGCGCCAGCAGCCCAGGGCCAGGGGAGACCCAGTACTTC	CASSPGPGETQYF